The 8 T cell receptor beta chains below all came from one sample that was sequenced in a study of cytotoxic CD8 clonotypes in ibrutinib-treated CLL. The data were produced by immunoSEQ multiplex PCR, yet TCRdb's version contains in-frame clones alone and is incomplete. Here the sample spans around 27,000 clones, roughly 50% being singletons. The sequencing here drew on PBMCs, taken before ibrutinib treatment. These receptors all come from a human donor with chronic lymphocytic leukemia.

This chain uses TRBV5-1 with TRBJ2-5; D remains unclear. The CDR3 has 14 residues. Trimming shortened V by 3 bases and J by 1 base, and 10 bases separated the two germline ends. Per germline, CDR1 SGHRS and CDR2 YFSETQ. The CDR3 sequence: CASSWPAVQETQYF. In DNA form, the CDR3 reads TGCGCCAGCAGCTGGCCGGCGGTCCAAGAGACCCAGTACTTC.

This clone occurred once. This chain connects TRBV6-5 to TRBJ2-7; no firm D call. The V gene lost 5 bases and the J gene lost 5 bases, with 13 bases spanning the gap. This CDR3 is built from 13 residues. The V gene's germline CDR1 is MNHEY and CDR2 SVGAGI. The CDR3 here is CASSHRSRDEQYF. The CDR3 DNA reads TGTGCCAGCAGTCATCGCTCTCGGGACGAGCAGTACTTC.

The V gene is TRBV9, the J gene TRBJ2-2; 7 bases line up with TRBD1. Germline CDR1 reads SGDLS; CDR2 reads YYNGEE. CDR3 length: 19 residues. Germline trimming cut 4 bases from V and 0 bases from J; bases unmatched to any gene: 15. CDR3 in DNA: TGTGCCAGCAGCCCCAGACAGGGCGCCCTTGACTCGAACACCGGGGAGCTGTTTTTT. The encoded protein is CASSPRQGALDSNTGELFF.

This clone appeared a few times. This chain's CDR3 is CASSPLSTLWDNEQFF. The CDR3 coding sequence is TGTGCCAGCAGTCCCCTCTCCACCTTATGGGACAATGAGCAGTTCTTC. The rearrangement links TRBV27 to TRBJ2-1; D gene unclear. The V end lost 5 bases, the J end lost 5 bases, and 19 bases lay between the germline ends. Germline V gives CDR1 MNHEY, CDR2 SMNVEV (reference sequence). CDR3 size: 16 residues.

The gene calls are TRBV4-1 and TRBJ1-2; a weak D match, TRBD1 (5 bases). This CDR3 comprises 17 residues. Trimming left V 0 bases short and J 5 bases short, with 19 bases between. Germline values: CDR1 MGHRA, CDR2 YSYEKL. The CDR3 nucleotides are TGCGCCAGCAGCCAAGAGGAAATGGGACCGACCAGTTATGGCTACACCTTC. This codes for CASSQEEMGPTSYGYTF.

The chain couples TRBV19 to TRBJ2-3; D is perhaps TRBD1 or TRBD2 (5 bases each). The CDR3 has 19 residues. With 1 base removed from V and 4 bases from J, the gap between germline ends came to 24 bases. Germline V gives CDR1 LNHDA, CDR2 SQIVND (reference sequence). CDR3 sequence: CASSIVFGAGGVSADTQYF. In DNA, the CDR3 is TGTGCCAGTAGTATAGTTTTCGGGGCTGGGGGAGTATCAGCAGATACGCAGTATTTT.

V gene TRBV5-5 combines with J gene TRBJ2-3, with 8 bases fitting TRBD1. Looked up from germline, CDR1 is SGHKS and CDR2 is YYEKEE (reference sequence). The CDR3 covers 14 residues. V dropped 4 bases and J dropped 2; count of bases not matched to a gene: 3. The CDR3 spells CASSRDRNTDTQYF. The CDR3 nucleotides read TGTGCCAGCAGCCGGGACAGGAACACAGATACGCAGTATTTT.

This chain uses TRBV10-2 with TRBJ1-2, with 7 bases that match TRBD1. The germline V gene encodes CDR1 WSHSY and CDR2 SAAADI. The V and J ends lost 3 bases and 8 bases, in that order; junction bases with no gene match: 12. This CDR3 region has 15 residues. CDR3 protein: CASSDPPQGGGGYTF. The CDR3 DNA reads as TGCGCCAGCAGTGACCCACCCCAAGGGGGCGGAGGCTACACCTTC.